Shown below are 32 T cell receptor beta chains from a single sample sequenced in a study of regulatory T cells in long-lasting Graves disease. Arm-PCR with iRepertoire HTBI primers amplified the CDR3 regions for these TCR beta libraries. TCRdb re-analysed the multiplex PCR reads in MiXCR, keeping a single row per CDR3 protein. The table includes a few hundred thousand distinct CDR3 sequences, 16% detected once. Time point reported: newly diagnosed GD, antithyroid drugs for less than 3 months. RNA isolated from PBMCs was used to make the TCR library. The same data also went into a second study, on T cells in Graves' hyperthyroidism and ophthalmopathy.

Sequenced here: peripheral blood mononuclear cells (PBMCs), sampled at new diagnosis, from a patient treated with antithyroid drugs. The receptors were gathered from a man in his forties or fifties with Graves disease.

This clonotype appeared many times. The chain recombines TRBV12-3 or TRBV12-4 with TRBJ1-1; TRBD1 is a possible D gene (5 bases). This CDR3 is 15 amino acids long. Trimming took 7 bases from V and 4 from J, leaving 19 bases between them. CDR3 region: CASKLTDRYVTEAFF. The DNA for the CDR3 is TGTGCCAGCAAACTGACAGACCGTTATGTCACTGAAGCTTTCTTT.

This clonotype was detected many times. The chain has TRBV28 and TRBJ1-1; the D gene is possibly TRBD1 (6 bases). CDR3 length equals 15 residues. The germline gives CDR1 MDHEN, CDR2 SYDVKM. Trimming stripped 5 bases from V and 1 base from J, with 14 bases between. The CDR3 here is CASSLPDSPNTEAFF. The DNA for the CDR3 is TGTGCCAGCAGTCTCCCGGACAGCCCGAACACTGAAGCTTTCTTT. Full variable domain (rest looked up from reference TRBV28 and TRBJ1-1): DVKVTQSSRYLVKRTGEKVFLECVQDMDHENMFWYRQDPGLGLRLIYFSYDVKMKEKGDIPEGYSVSREKKERFSLILESASTNQTSMYLCASSLPDSPNTEAFFGQGTRLTVV.

This clonotype was counted many times. This sequence joins TRBV11-2 and TRBJ2-7, with 12 bases fitting TRBD1. This CDR3 has 14 residues. The J segment lost 7 bases and the V segment lost 5 bases, leaving 6 bases of the junction unmatched. The V gene's germline CDR1 is SGHAT and CDR2 FQNNGV. CDR3 nucleotides: TGTGCCAGCAGCCAGGGACAGGGGGCAGGAGAGCAGTACTTC. Encoded protein: CASSQGQGAGEQYF.

This clonotype was detected ten times or more. V is TRBV30 and J is TRBJ2-1; 9 nucleotides align to TRBD1. With 6 bases clipped from V and 5 bases from J, the junction kept 11 bases outside the gene matches. The CDR3 covers 15 residues. Germline V gives CDR1 GTSNPN, CDR2 SVGIG (reference sequence). The CDR3 nucleotides read TGTGCCTGCAGTCCTGGGACAGGGCAGCACAATGAGCAGTTCTTC. This gives the protein CACSPGTGQHNEQFF.

The V call is TRBV6-1, the J call TRBJ2-7; D is uncertain. Germline CDR1 reads MNHNS; CDR2 reads SASEGT. The CDR3 covers 13 residues. V was shortened by 6 bases and J by 2 bases, with 11 bases between the two germline ends. The DNA for the CDR3 is TGTGCCAGCAGGTCCGACGGTACCTACGAGCAGTACTTC. Residues: CASRSDGTYEQYF.

At least ten counts were recorded for this clonotype. This chain links TRBV18 with TRBJ2-3; unclear D gene. This CDR3 has 15 amino acids. Per germline, CDR1 KGHSH and CDR2 LQKENI. V dropped 3 bases and J dropped 0 bases, with 10 bases sitting between them. This chain's CDR3 is CASSPSDTSTDTQYF. As DNA, the CDR3 is TGTGCCAGCTCACCGTCTGACACTAGCACAGATACGCAGTATTTT.

The chain recombines TRBV12-3 or TRBV12-4 with TRBJ2-3; TRBD1 might be the D (6 bases). V lost 6 bases and J lost 3, with 13 bases in between. This CDR3 comprises 14 residues. The CDR3 DNA sequence: TGTGCCAGCAGGCGTGGTAGGGGGACAGATACGCAGTATTTT. It encodes CASRRGRGTDTQYF.

The chain uses TRBV5-4 and TRBJ1-2; 10 bases align to TRBD1. J gave up 2 bases and V 3 bases, and 4 bases lay outside the gene matches. Germline values: CDR1 SGHNT, CDR2 YYREEE (reference sequence). The CDR3 sequence is 15 residues long. The CDR3 bases are TGTGCCAGCAGCTCGCGGACAGGGGGAAACTATGGCTACACCTTC. The encoded protein is CASSSRTGGNYGYTF.

This clonotype was counted ten times or more. V gene TRBV6-2 or TRBV6-3 combines with J gene TRBJ2-3; TRBD1 might be the D (7 bases). V lost 8 bases and J 3 bases, leaving 18 bases between the germline ends. This CDR3 is 15 amino acids long. Germline loops: CDR1 MNHEY, CDR2 SVGEGT. CDR3: CASEGGQEGTDTQYF. Written as DNA, the CDR3 is TGTGCCAGCGAGGGAGGACAGGAGGGGACAGATACGCAGTATTTT.

This clonotype was seen ten or more times. The V and J genes are TRBV6-1 and TRBJ1-1, with a tentative D call TRBD1 (6 bases). Deletions cut 7 bases from V and 0 bases from J, with 12 bases between. CDR1 and CDR2 from the germline V gene are MNHNS and SASEGT. This CDR3 comprises 14 residues. The CDR3 sequence: CASTVDRMNTEAFF. CDR3 DNA sequence: TGTGCCAGCACTGTTGACAGGATGAACACTGAAGCTTTCTTT.

The table lists this clonotype with a few counts. The chain joins TRBV28 to TRBJ2-6, with D perhaps matching TRBD1 (5 bases). The CDR3 is made up of 17 amino acids. Germline assignment: CDR1 MDHEN and CDR2 SYDVKM. V lost 5 bases to trimming and J lost 1 base, with 15 bases between them. CDR3: CASSPRSRQSGANVLTF. DNA for the CDR3: TGTGCCAGCAGTCCCCGATCCCGACAGTCTGGGGCCAACGTCCTGACTTTC. The variable domain in full, with the rest retrieved from reference TRBV28 and TRBJ2-6, is DVKVTQSSRYLVKRTGEKVFLECVQDMDHENMFWYRQDPGLGLRLIYFSYDVKMKEKGDIPEGYSVSREKKERFSLILESASTNQTSMYLCASSPRSRQSGANVLTFGAGSRLTVL.

The chain uses TRBV19 and TRBJ2-7; TRBD1 aligns across 9 bases. CDR1 is LNHDA, CDR2 SQIVND, per germline (reference sequence). There are 13 residues in the CDR3. V was pared by 4 bases and J by 6 bases, with 4 bases of the junction left unmatched. This CDR3 is CASSRDRAGEQYF. CDR3 DNA sequence: TGTGCCAGTAGTAGGGACAGGGCGGGCGAGCAGTACTTC.

This clonotype occurred many times. This chain joins TRBV3-1 and TRBJ1-4, with TRBD1 as a possible D gene (6 bases). V shed 3 bases and J shed 6 bases, with 14 bases lying between them. The CDR3 length is 15 residues. Per germline, CDR1 LGHDT and CDR2 YNNKEL (reference sequence). The CDR3 DNA sequence: TGTGCCAGCAGCCACCGTCAGGCAGGGGATGAAAAACTGTTTTTT. Translated: CASSHRQAGDEKLFF.

This clonotype has a count of ten or more. The chain combines TRBV28 with TRBJ2-5; TRBD2 matches at 14 bases. The CDR3 is 16 residues long. The ends lost 5 bases at V and 5 bases at J; junction bases unmatched: 7. CDR1 and CDR2 (germline): MDHEN, SYDVKM. The CDR3 loop is CASSPGLAGVGETQYF. The CDR3 bases are TGTGCCAGCAGTCCGGGACTAGCGGGGGTAGGGGAGACCCAGTACTTC.

In the case of this clonotype: A far larger clone differs by one base, so this is likely a read error. This chain joins TRBV7-2 and TRBJ2-7; unclear D gene. The CDR3 extends over 13 amino acids. The germline V gene encodes CDR1 SGHTA and CDR2 FQGNSA. In DNA, the CDR3 is TGTGCCAGCTGCTTAACCCCCAACGAAGAGCAGTACTTC. Its translation is CASCLTPNEEQYF. The full variable domain, completed using reference TRBV7-2 and TRBJ2-7, is GAGVSQSPSNKVTEKGKDVELRCDPISGHTALYWYRQSLGQGLEFLIYFQGNSAPDKSGLPSDRFSAERTGGSVSTLTIQRTQQEDSAVYLCASCLTPNEEQYFGPGTRLTVT.

This clonotype occurred many times. The chain carries TRBV20-1 and TRBJ2-7, with TRBD2 matching 7 bases. V gave up 5 bases and J gave up 4 bases; unmatched junction bases: 14. This CDR3 contains 15 residues. Germline CDR1 DFQATT, CDR2 SNEGSKA (reference sequence). The DNA of the CDR3 is TGCAGTGCTTATATCGGCGGGGGTAGGTTTTACGAGCAGTACTTC. Its protein product is CSAYIGGGRFYEQYF.

This clonotype has at least ten counts. The chain links TRBV24-1 to TRBJ2-7, with a tentative D call TRBD1 (5 bases). Germline loops: CDR1 KGHDR, CDR2 SFDVKD. The CDR3 has 13 residues. With 4 bases removed from V and 2 bases from J, the gap between germline ends came to 8 bases. CDR3 loop: CATSDAGTYEQYF. The CDR3 DNA is TGTGCCACCAGTGACGCAGGGACCTACGAGCAGTACTTC.

This clonotype has a count of ten or more. This chain joins TRBV28 and TRBJ2-7; 9 positions agree with TRBD1. Germline trimming cut 6 bases from V and 2 bases from J; bases unmatched to any gene: 8. CDR3 length equals 15 residues. Germline loops: CDR1 MDHEN, CDR2 SYDVKM. The CDR3 is CASSQTGGLTYEQYF. CDR3 bases: TGTGCCAGCAGCCAAACAGGGGGCCTAACCTACGAGCAGTACTTC. Complete variable domain (other parts from reference TRBV28 and TRBJ2-7): DVKVTQSSRYLVKRTGEKVFLECVQDMDHENMFWYRQDPGLGLRLIYFSYDVKMKEKGDIPEGYSVSREKKERFSLILESASTNQTSMYLCASSQTGGLTYEQYFGPGTRLTVT.

This clonotype came up many times. J is TRBJ2-3 and V is TRBV5-1; TRBD1 matches 8 bases. The CDR3 extends over 13 amino acids. V was pared by 3 bases and J by 8 bases, with 5 bases of the junction left unmatched. Per germline, CDR1 SGHRS and CDR2 YFSETQ. This CDR3 is CASSYGQGGTQYF. The CDR3 region has the DNA TGCGCCAGCAGCTATGGACAGGGAGGTACGCAGTATTTT.

CDR3: CASVDLGGPYGYTF. CDR3 in DNA: TGTGCCAGCGTCGACCTCGGGGGGCCCTATGGCTACACCTTC. V usage is TRBV28 and J usage is TRBJ1-2, with D possibly TRBD1 on 6 matching bases. There are 14 residues in the CDR3. CDR1 is MDHEN and CDR2 is SYDVKM in the germline V gene. Trimming took 8 bases from V and 4 from J, leaving 17 bases between them.

V usage is TRBV7-6 and J usage is TRBJ2-2, with TRBD2 as a possible D gene (7 bases). Trimming took 2 bases from V and 3 from J, leaving 16 bases between them. The CDR3 has 17 amino acids. The germline gives CDR1 SGHVS, CDR2 FNYEAQ. In nucleotides, the CDR3 is TGTGCCAGCAGCTTAATAGTCCGGGGGGCTCACACCGGGGAGCTGTTTTTT. Its protein product is CASSLIVRGAHTGELFF.

To note about this clonotype: This sequence may be a read error, since a much larger clone differs from it by one base. This chain connects TRBV5-5 to TRBJ1-1; TRBD1 might be the D (5 bases). Germline CDR1 reads SGHKS; CDR2 reads YYEKEE (reference sequence). CDR3 length: 14 residues. The CDR3: CAGSLGAFDTEAFF. In DNA form, the CDR3 reads TGTGCCGGCAGCTTAGGGGCCTTTGACACTGAAGCTTTCTTT.

This clonotype was recorded at least ten times. CDR3 nucleotide sequence: TGTGCCAGCAGTTTAGGTCTAGCAGAGACCCAGTACTTC. Amino acid sequence: CASSLGLAETQYF. The chain recombines TRBV27 with TRBJ2-5; possible D gene TRBD2, 5 bases. V shed 2 bases and J shed 4 bases, with 8 bases lying between them. The CDR3 is made up of 13 amino acids. The germline V gene encodes CDR1 MNHEY and CDR2 SMNVEV (reference sequence).

This clonotype was counted ten times or more. The V and J genes are TRBV11-2 and TRBJ2-5; D might be TRBD2 (6 bases). Germline lookup yields CDR1 SGHAT and CDR2 FQNNGV. There are 14 residues in the CDR3. Trimming removed 5 bases at V and 5 bases at J, with 15 bases between. The CDR3 region has the DNA TGTGCCAGCAGCCTATCCGGGGGTGGGGAGACCCAGTACTTC. It yields the protein CASSLSGGGETQYF.

This clonotype was counted a few times. This sequence joins TRBV5-4 and TRBJ1-6, with TRBD1 identical over 7 bases. J was trimmed by 8 bases and V by 4 bases; bases with no gene match: 3. This CDR3 spans 13 amino acids. The germline CDR1 and CDR2 sequences are SGHNT and YYREEE (reference sequence). Written as DNA, the CDR3 is TGTGCCAGCAGCAAGGACAGGCATTCACCCCTCCACTTT. It yields the protein CASSKDRHSPLHF.

This clonotype is a singleton in its sample. A read error likely explains this, since a far larger clone differs by one base. CDR3 residues: CASSLVRGAFEGFVNNEQYF. In DNA, the CDR3 is TGTGCCAGCAGCTTAGTCCGGGGCGCGTTTGAGGGTTTCGTGAACAATGAGCAGTACTTC. J is TRBJ2-5 and V is TRBV11-2; D may match TRBD1 or TRBD2 (5 bases each). The CDR3 runs to 20 residues. V was shortened by 1 base and J by 11 bases, with 35 bases between the two germline ends. Germline lookup yields CDR1 SGHAT and CDR2 FQNNGV.

The sample holds a few counts of this clonotype. The rearrangement uses TRBV20-1 and TRBJ2-2; TRBD1 is a possible D gene (5 bases). V lost 1 base and J lost 4, with 16 bases in between. CDR1 is DFQATT, CDR2 SNEGSKA, per germline (reference sequence). The length of the CDR3 is 16 residues. CDR3 DNA sequence: TGCAGTGCTAGAGGGCGCAGGGTGTCGGGCACCGGGGAGCTGTTTTTT. This gives the protein CSARGRRVSGTGELFF.

The chain couples TRBV7-3 to TRBJ1-1; no reliable D call. Trimming stripped 2 bases from V and 6 bases from J, with 13 bases between. This CDR3 is built from 14 residues. The V gene's germline CDR1 is SGHTA and CDR2 FQGTGA. Here the CDR3 reads CASSLASGSAEAFF. The CDR3 DNA is TGTGCCAGCAGCTTAGCCTCAGGTAGTGCTGAAGCTTTCTTT. The full variable domain, its missing parts supplied by reference TRBV7-3 and TRBJ1-1, is GAGVSQTPSNKVTEKGKYVELRCDPISGHTALYWYRQSLGQGPEFLIYFQGTGAADDSGLPNDRFFAVRPEGSVSTLKIQRTERGDSAVYLCASSLASGSAEAFFGQGTRLTVV.

The chain uses TRBV19 and TRBJ1-6; TRBD1 matches at 7 bases. Germline CDR1 is LNHDA and CDR2 is SQIVND (reference sequence). Germline trimming cut 4 bases from V and 5 bases from J; bases unmatched to any gene: 5. The CDR3 length is 15 residues. CDR3 region: CASSRRDRDNSPLHF. CDR3 in DNA: TGTGCCAGTAGTAGACGGGACAGAGATAATTCACCCCTCCACTTT.

This clonotype was counted ten times or more. The chain links TRBV30 to TRBJ1-1; D perhaps matches TRBD1 (6 bases). From germline, CDR1 is GTSNPN and CDR2 SVGIG (reference sequence). V gave up 7 bases and J gave up 3 bases, with 15 bases separating them. This CDR3 region has 13 residues. The CDR3 is CAFAQGAHTEAFF. The CDR3 DNA is TGTGCCTTTGCACAGGGCGCTCACACTGAAGCTTTCTTT.

Ten or more counts support this clonotype. This chain uses TRBV6-1 with TRBJ1-5; 7 bases line up with TRBD1. This CDR3 is 14 amino acids long. Trimming cost V 6 bases and J 1 base; bases outside gene matches: 3. In germline, CDR1 is MNHNS, CDR2 SASEGT. The DNA for the CDR3 is TGTGCCAGCAGGTCCAGGGGGAGCAATCAGCCCCAGCATTTT. Translation gives CASRSRGSNQPQHF.

The J gene is TRBJ1-3, the V gene TRBV27; tentatively, D is TRBD1 (5 bases). Looked up from germline, CDR1 is MNHEY and CDR2 is SMNVEV (reference sequence). The CDR3 spans 14 residues. The ends were cut back, 6 bases at V and 4 bases at J, with 13 bases in the middle. CDR3 coding DNA: TGTGCCAGCAGCCCCGTTGGGGGGGGAAACACCATATATTTT. This encodes CASSPVGGGNTIYF.